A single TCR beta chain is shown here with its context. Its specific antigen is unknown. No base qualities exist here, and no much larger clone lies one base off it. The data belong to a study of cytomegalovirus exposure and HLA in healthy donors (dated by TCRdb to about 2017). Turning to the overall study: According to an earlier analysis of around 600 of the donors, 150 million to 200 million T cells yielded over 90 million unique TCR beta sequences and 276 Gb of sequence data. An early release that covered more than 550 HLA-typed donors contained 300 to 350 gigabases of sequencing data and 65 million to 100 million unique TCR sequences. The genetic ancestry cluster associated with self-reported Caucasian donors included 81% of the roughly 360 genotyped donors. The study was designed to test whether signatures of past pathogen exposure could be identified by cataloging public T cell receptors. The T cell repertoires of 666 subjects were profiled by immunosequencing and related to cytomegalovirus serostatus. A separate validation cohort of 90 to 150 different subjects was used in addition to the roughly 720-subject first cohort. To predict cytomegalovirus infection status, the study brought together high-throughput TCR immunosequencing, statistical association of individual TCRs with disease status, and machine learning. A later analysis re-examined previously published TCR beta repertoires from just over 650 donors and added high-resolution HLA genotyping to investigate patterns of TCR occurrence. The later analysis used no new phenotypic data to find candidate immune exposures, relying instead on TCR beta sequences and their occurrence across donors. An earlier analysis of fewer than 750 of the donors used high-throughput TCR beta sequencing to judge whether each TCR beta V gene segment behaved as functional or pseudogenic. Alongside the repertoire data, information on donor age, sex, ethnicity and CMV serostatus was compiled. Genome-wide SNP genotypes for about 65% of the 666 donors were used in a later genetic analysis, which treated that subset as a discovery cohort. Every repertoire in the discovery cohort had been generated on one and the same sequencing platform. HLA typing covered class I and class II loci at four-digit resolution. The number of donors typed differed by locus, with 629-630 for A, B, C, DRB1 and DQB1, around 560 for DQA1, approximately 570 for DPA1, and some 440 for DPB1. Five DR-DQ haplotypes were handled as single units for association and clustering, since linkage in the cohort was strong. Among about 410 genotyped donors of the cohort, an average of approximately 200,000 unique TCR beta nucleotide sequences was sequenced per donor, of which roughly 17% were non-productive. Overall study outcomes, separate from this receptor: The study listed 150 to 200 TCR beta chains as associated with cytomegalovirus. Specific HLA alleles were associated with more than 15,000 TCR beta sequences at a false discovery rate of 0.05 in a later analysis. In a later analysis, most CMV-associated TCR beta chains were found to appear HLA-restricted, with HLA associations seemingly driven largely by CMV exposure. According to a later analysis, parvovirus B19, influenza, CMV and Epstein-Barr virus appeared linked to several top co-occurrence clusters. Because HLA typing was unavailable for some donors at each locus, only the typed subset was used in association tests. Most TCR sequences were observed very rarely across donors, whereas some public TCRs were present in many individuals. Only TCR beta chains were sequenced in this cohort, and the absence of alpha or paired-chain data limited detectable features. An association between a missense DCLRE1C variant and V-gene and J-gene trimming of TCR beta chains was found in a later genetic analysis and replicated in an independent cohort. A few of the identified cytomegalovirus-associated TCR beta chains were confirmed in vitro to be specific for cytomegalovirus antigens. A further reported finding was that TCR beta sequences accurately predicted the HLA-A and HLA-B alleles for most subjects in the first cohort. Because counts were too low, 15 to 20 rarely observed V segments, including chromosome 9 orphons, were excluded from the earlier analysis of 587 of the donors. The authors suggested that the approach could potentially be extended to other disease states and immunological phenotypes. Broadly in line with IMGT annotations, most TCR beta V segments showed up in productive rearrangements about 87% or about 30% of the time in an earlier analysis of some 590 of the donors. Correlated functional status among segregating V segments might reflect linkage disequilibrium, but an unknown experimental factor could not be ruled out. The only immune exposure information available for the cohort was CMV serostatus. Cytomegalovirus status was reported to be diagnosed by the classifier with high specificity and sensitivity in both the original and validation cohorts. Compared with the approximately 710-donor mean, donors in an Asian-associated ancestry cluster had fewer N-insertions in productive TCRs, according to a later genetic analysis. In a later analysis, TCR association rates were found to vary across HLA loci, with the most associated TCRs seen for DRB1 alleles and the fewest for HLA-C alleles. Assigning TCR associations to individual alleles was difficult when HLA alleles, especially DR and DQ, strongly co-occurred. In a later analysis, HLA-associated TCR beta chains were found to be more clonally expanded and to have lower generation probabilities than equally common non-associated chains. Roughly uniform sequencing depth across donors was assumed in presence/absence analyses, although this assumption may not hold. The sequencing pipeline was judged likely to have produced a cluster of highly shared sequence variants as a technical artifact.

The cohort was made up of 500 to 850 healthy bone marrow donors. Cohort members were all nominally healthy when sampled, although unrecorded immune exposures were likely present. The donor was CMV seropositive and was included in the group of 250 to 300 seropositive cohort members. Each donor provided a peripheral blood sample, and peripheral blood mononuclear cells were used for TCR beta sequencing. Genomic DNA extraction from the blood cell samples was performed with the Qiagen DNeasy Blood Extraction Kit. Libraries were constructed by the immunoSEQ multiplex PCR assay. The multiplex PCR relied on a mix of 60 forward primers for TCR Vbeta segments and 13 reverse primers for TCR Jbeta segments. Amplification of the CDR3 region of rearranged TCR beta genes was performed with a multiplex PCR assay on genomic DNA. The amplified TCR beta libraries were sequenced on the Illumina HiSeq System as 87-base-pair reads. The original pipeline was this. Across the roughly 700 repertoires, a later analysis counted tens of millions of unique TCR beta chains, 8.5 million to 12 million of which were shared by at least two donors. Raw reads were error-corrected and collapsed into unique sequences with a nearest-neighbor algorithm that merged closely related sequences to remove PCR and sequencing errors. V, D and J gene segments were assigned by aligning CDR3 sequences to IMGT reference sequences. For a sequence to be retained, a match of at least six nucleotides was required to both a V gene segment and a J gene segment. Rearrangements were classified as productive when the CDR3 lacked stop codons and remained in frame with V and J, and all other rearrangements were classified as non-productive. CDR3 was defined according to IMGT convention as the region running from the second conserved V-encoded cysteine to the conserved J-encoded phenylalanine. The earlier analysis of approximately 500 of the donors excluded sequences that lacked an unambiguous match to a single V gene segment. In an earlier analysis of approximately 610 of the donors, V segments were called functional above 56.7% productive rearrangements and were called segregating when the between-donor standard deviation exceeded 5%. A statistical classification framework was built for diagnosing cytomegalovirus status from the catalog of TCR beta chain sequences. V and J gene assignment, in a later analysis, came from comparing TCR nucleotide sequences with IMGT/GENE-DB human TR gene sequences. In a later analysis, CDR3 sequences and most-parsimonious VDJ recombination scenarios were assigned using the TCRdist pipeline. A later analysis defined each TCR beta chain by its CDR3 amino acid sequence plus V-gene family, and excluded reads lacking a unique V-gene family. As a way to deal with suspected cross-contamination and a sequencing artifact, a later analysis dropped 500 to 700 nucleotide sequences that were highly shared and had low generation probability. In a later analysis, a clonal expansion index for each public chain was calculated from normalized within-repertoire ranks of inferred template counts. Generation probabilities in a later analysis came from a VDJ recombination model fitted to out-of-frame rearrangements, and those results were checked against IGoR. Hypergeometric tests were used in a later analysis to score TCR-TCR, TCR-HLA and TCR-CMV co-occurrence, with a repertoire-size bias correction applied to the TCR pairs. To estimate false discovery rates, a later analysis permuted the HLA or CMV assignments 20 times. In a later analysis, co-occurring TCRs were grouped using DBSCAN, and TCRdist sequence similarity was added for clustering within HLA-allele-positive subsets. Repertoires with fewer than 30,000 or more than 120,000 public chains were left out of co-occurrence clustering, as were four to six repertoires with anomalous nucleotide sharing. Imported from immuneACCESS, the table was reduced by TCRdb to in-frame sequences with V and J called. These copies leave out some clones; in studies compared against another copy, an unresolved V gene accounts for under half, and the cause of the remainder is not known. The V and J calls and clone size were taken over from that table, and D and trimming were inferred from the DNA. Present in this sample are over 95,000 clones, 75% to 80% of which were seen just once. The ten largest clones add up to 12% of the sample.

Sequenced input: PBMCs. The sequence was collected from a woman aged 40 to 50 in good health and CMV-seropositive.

The CDR3 region has the sequence CASSQGERGARETQYF. The nucleotide sequence reads as follows: TGCGCCAGCAGCCAAGGCGAGCGGGGGGCCAGGGAGACCCAGTACTTC. Here the chain combines TRBV4-1 and TRBJ2-5, with 9 bases matching TRBD2. The CDR3 holds 16 amino acids from the cysteine to the phenylalanine. The CDR3 DNA has 48 bases and is translated from base 1. Unmatched junction bases come to 8, with V trimmed by 1 base and J by 5 bases. Looking up the germline V gene yields CDR1 MGHRA and CDR2 YSYEKL.